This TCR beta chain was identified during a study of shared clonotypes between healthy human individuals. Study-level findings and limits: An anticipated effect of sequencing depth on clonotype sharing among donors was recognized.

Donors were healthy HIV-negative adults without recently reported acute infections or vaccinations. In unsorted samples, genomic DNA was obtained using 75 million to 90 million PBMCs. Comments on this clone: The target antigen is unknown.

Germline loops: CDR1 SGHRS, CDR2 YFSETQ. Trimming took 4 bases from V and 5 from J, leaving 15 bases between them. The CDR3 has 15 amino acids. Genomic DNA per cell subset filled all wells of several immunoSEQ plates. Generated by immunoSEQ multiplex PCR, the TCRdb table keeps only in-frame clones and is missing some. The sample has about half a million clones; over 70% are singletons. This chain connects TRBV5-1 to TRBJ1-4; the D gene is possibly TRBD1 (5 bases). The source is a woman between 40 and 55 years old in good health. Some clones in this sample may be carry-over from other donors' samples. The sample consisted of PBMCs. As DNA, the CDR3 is TGCGCCAGCAGCCCCCAACCGGGACCAAATGAAAAACTGTTTTTT. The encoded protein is CASSPQPGPNEKLFF.